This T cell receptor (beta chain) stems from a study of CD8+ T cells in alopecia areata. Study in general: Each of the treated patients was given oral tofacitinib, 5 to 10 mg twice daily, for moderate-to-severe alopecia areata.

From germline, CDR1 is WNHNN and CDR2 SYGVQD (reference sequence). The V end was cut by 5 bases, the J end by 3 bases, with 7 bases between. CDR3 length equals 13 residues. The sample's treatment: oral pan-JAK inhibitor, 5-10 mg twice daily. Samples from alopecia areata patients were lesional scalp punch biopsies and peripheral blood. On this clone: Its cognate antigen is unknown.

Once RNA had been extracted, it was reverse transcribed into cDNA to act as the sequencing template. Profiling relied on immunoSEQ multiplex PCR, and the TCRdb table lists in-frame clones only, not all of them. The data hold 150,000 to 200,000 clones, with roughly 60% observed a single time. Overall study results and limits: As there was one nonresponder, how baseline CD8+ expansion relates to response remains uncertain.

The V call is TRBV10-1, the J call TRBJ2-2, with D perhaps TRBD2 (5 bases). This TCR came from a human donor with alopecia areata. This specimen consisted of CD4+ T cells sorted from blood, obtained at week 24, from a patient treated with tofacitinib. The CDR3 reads CASSSGDTGELFF. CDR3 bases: TGCGCCAGCAGTTCCGGGGACACCGGGGAGCTGTTTTTT.